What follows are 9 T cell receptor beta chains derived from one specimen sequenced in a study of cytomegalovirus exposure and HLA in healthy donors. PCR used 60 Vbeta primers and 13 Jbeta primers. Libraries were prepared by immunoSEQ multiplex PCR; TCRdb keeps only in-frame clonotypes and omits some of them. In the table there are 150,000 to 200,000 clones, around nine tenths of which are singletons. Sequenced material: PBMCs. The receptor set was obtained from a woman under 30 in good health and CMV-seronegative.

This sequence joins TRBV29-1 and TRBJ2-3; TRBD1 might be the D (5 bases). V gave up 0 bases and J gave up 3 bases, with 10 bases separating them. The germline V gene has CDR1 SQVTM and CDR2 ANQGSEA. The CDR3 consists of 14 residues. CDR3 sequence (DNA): TGCAGCGTTGAAGACCCTCCAGGGACAGATACGCAGTATTTT. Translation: CSVEDPPGTDTQYF.

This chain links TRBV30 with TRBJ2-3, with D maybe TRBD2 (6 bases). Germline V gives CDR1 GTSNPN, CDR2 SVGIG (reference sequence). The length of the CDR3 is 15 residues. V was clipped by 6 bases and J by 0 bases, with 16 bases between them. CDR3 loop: CACNILATSTDTQYF. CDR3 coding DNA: TGTGCCTGTAACATACTAGCTACTAGCACAGATACGCAGTATTTT. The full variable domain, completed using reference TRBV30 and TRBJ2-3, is SQTIHQWPATLVQPVGSPLSLECTVEGTSNPNLYWYRQAAGRGLQLLFYSVGIGQISSEVPQNLSASRPQDRQFILSSKKLLLSDSGFYLCACNILATSTDTQYFGPGTRLTVL.

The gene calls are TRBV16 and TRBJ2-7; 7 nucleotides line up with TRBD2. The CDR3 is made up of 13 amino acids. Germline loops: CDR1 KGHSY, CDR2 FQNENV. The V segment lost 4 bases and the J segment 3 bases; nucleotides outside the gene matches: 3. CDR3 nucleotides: TGTGCCAGCAGCCTTGGCGGGAGCTACGAGCAGTACTTC. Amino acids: CASSLGGSYEQYF. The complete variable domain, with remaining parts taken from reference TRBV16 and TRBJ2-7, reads GEEVAQTPKHLVRGEGQKAKLYCAPIKGHSYVFWYQQVLKNEFKFLISFQNENVFDETGMPKERFSAKCLPNSPCSLEIQATKLEDSAVYFCASSLGGSYEQYFGPGTRLTVT.

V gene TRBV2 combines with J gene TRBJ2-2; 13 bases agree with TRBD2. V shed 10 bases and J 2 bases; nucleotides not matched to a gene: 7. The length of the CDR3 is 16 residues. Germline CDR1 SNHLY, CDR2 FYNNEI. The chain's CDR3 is CATTGTSGANTGELFF. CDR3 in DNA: TGTGCCACAACCGGGACTAGCGGGGCAAACACCGGGGAGCTGTTTTTT.

The CDR3 DNA is TGTGCCAGCAGCCGCGGGACAGGGGGTGGCTACACCTTC. Translation gives CASSRGTGGGYTF. J is TRBJ1-2 and V is TRBV6-5; 11 bases fit TRBD1. The CDR3 consists of 13 residues. With V trimmed by 6 bases and J by 7 bases, 4 bases remained unmatched. CDR1 and CDR2 (germline): MNHEY, SVGAGI.

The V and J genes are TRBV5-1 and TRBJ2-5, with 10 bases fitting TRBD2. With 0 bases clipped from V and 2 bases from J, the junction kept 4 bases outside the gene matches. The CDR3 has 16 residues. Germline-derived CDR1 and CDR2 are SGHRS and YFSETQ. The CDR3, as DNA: TGCGCCAGCAGCTTGGGGCCTAGCGGGGGACAAGAGACCCAGTACTTC. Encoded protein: CASSLGPSGGQETQYF.

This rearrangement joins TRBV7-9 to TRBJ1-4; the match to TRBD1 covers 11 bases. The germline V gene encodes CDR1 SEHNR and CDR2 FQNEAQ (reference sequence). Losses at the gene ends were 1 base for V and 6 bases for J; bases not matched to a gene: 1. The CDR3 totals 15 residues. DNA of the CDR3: TGTGCCAGCAGCTTAGGGGACAGGGGGTATGAAAAACTGTTTTTT. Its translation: CASSLGDRGYEKLFF.

CDR3 region: CASSFSAGGVNSPLHF. As DNA, the CDR3 is TGTGCCAGCAGTTTCTCCGCCGGAGGGGTAAATTCACCCCTCCACTTT. The chain couples TRBV27 to TRBJ1-6; TRBD1 might be the D (5 bases). The V gene lost 3 bases and the J gene lost 7 bases, with 16 bases spanning the gap. CDR3 length equals 16 residues. Germline V gives CDR1 MNHEY, CDR2 SMNVEV (reference sequence).

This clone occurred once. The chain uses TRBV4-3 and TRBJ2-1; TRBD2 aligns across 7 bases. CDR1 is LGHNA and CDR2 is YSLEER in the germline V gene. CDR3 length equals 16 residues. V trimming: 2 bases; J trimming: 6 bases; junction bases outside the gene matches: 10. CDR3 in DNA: TGCGCCAGCAGCCAAAGACTAGCCTCGTATGTCAATGAGCAGTTCTTC. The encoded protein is CASSQRLASYVNEQFF.